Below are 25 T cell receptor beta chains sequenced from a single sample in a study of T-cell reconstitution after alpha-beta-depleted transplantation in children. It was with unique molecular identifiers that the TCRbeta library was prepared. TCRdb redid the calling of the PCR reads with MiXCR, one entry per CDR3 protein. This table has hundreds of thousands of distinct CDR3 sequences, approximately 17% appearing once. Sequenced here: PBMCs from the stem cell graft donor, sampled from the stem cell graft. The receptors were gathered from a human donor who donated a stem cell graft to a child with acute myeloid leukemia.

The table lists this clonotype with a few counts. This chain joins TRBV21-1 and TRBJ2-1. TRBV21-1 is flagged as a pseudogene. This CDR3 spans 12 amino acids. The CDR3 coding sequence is TGTGCCAGCAGCCAGGCGGGTGTTGAGCAGTTCTTC. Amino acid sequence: CASSQAGVEQFF.

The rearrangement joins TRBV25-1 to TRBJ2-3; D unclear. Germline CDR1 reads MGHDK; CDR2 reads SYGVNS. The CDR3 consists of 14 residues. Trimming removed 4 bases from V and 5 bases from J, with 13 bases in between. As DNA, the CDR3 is TGTGCCAGCAGTGGAGTCCGGACGCTAGATACGCAGTATTTT. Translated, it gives CASSGVRTLDTQYF.

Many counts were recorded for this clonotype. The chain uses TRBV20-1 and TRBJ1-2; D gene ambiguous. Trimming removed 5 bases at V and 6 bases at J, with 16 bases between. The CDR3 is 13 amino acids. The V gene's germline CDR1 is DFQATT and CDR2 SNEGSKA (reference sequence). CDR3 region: CSARWSPFHGYTF. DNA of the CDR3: TGCAGTGCTCGTTGGTCCCCCTTTCATGGCTACACCTTC.

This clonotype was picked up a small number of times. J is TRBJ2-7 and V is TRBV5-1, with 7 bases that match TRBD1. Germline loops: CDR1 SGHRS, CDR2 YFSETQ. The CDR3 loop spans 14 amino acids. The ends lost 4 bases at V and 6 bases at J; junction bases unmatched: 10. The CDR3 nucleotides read TGCGCCAGCAGCCACGGGACAGCGCGTGGCGAGCAGTACGTC. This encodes CASSHGTARGEQYV.

The CDR3: CATSDDRWNTGELFF. CDR3 sequence (DNA): TGTGCCACCAGTGATGACAGGTGGAACACCGGGGAGCTGTTTTTT. The genes are TRBV24-1 and TRBJ2-2, with D perhaps TRBD1 (6 bases). The CDR3 has 15 amino acids. The germline gives CDR1 KGHDR, CDR2 SFDVKD. Trimming stripped 3 bases from V and 1 base from J, with 8 bases between.

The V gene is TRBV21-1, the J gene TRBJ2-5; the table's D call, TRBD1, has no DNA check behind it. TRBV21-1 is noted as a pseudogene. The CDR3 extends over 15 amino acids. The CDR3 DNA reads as TGTGCCAGCAGCCCCCGGGACAGCCTTTCGCAGACCCAGTACTTC. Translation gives CASSPRDSLSQTQYF.

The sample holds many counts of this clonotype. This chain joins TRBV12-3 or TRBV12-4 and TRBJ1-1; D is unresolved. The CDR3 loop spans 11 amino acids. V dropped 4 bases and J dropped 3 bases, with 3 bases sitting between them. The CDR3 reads CASSYHTEAFF. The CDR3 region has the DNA TGTGCCAGCAGTTACCACACTGAAGCTTTCTTT.

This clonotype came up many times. The CDR3, as DNA: TGCAGTGCTAGAGATGAGCAGGCCATGAACACTGAAGCTTTCTTT. Protein product: CSARDEQAMNTEAFF. The chain carries TRBV20-1 and TRBJ1-1; no reliable D call. This CDR3 is 15 amino acids long. Trimming cost V 0 bases and J 0 bases, with 11 bases left between them. In germline, CDR1 is DFQATT, CDR2 SNEGSKA (reference sequence).

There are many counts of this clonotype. This CDR3 is CASSYSGSNQETQYF. In DNA form, the CDR3 reads TGTGCCAGCAGTTACTCAGGCTCAAACCAAGAGACCCAGTACTTC. The chain uses TRBV6-5 and TRBJ2-5; D unresolved. The V and J ends lost 0 bases and 0 bases respectively, with 8 bases between them. Germline CDR1 and CDR2: MNHEY and SVGAGI. This CDR3 has 15 residues.

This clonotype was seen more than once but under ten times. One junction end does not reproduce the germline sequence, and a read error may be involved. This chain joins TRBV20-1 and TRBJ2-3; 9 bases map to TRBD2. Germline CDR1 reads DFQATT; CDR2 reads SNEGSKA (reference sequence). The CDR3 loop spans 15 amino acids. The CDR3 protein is CSAHLDRAGGDTRYF. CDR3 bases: TGCAGTGCCCACCTCGATCGAGCGGGGGGCGATACGCGGTATTTT.

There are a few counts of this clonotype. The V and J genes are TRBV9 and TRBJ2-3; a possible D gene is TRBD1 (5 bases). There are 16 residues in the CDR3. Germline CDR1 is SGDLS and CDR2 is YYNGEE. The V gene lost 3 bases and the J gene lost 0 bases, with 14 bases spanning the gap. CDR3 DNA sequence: TGTGCCAGCAGCGCCCGACGGACAACTAGCACAGATACGCAGTATTTT. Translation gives CASSARRTTSTDTQYF.

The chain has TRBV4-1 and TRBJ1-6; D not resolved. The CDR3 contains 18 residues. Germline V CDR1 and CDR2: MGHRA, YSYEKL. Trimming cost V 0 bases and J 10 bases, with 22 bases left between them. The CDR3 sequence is CASSQDHLGVRWPSPLHF. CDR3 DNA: TGCGCCAGCAGCCAAGATCATCTCGGCGTCAGGTGGCCCTCACCCCTCCACTTT.

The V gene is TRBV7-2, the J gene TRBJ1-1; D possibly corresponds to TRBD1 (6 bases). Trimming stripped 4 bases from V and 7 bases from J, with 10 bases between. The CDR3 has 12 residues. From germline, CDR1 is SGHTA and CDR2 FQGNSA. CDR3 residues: CASSSQGFEAFF. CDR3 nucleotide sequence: TGTGCCAGCAGCTCCCAGGGGTTTGAAGCTTTCTTT.

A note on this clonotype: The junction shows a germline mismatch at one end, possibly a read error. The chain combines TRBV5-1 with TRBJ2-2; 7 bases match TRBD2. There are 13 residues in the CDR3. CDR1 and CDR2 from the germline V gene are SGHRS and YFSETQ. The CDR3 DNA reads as TGCGCCGGCAGCTCGGGGGGCACCGGGGAGCTGTTTTTT. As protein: CAGSSGGTGELFF.

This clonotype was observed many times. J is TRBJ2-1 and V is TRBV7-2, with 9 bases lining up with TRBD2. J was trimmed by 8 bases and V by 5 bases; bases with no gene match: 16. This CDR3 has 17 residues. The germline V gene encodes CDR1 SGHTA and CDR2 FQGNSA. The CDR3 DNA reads TGTGCCAGCAGCCCCTTCGGCGTAGCGGGGGCCGTAGATGAGCAGTTCTTC. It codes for CASSPFGVAGAVDEQFF.

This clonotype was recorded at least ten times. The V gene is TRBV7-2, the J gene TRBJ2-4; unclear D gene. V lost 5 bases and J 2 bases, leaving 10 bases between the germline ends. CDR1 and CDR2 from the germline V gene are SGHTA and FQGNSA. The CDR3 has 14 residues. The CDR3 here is CASSPSGTKNIQYF. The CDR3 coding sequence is TGTGCCAGCAGCCCGAGTGGGACCAAAAACATTCAGTACTTC.

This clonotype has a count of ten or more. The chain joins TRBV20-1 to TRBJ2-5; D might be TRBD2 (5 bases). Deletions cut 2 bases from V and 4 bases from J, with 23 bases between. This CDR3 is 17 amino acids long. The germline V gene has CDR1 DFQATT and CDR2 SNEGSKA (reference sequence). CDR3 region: CSARPPPLAGMGETQYF. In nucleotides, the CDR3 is TGCAGTGCTAGACCCCCCCCGCTAGCAGGAATGGGAGAGACCCAGTACTTC.

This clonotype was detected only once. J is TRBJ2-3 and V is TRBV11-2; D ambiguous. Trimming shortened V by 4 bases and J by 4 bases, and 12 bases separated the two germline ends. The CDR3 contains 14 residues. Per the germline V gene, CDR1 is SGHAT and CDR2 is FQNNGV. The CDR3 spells CASSSSRVSDTQYF. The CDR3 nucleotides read TGTGCCAGCAGCTCAAGTAGGGTCTCAGATACGCAGTATTTT.

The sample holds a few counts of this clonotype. CDR3 coding DNA: TGTGCCAGCAGCAAAGGAGGAAACATTCAGTACTTC. It codes for CASSKGGNIQYF. The chain recombines TRBV6-1 with TRBJ2-4, with D possibly TRBD2 on 5 matching bases. Trimming took off 6 bases at V and 6 bases at J, with 9 bases between the two ends. The CDR3 is 12 residues long. CDR1 and CDR2 (germline): MNHNS, SASEGT.

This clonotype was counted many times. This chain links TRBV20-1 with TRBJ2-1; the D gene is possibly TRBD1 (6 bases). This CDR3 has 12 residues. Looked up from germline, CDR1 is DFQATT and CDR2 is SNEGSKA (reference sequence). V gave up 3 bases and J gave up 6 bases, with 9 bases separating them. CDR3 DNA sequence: TGCAGTGCTAGGAGGACAGCCAATGAGCAGTTCTTC. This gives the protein CSARRTANEQFF.

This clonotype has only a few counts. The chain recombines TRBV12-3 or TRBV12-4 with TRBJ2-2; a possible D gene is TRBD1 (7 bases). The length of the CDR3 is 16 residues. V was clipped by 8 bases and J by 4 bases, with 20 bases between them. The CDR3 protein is CASWILNQGGTGELFF. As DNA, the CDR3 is TGTGCCAGCTGGATTCTTAACCAGGGGGGCACCGGGGAGCTGTTTTTT.

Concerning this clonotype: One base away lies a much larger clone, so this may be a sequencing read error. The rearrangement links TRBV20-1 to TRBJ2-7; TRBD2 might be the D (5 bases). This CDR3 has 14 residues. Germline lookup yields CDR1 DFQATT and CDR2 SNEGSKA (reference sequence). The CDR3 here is CSARAALVDYEHYF. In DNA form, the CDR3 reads TGCAGTGCTAGAGCCGCACTAGTAGACTACGAGCATTACTTC.

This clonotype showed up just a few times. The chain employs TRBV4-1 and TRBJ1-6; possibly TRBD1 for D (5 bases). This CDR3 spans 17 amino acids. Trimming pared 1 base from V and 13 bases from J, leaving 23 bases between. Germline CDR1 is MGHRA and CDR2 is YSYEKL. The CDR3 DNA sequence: TGCGCCAGCAGCCAAGTCCCCCCGTGGGACGGAGCTTTGCCCCTCCACTTT. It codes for CASSQVPPWDGALPLHF.

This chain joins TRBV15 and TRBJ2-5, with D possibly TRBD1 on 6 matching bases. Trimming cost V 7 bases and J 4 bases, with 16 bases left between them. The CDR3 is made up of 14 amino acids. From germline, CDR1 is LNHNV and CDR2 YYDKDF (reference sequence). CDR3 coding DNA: TGTGCCACCAACAAACAGGGTTTTCGAGAGACCCAGTACTTC. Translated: CATNKQGFRETQYF. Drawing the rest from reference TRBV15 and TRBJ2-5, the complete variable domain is DAMVIQNPRYQVTQFGKPVTLSCSQTLNHNVMYWYQQKSSQAPKLLFHYYDKDFNNEADTPDNFQSRRPNTSFCFLDIRSPGLGDTAMYLCATNKQGFRETQYFGPGTRLLVL.

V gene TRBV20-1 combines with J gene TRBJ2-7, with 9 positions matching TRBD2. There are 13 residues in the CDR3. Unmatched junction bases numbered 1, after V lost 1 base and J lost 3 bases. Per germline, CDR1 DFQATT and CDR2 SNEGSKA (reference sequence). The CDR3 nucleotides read TGCAGTGCTAGAGTAGCGGGGGACTACGAGCAGTACGTC. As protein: CSARVAGDYEQYV.